This T cell receptor beta chain was captured by sequencing in a study of identical twins. Notes on the study in general: Alpha sequences that were out-of-frame and twin-shared showed an excess of low generation probability. Its conclusions, products of cross-sectional statistical analysis, did not come from following the same donors. Partly confounded zero-insertion analyses could result from invariant MAIT and iNKT cells.

TCRdb re-called the 5' RACE reads through MiXCR, storing one row per CDR3 protein. The data show under 1 million distinct CDR3 sequences, with 9% to 15% seen just once and around 1.6% held by the top ten. The CDR3 totals 15 residues. Germline loops: CDR1 LGHDT, CDR2 YNNKEL (reference sequence). With respect to this clonotype: The antigen remains undetermined. An end of the junction does not agree with germline; a read error may underlie this.

The same data also went into a second study, on yellow fever vaccine responses in identical twins. That publication notes: Reportedly, twins showed a vaccine T cell response that looked partly convergent and partly personalized.

Sequencing was performed on PBMCs. The rearrangement joins TRBV3-1 to TRBJ1-1; D unresolved. The clonotype was recovered from a woman aged 18-30 years in good health. This CDR3 reads CATSQEALTNTEAFF. DNA for the CDR3: TGTGCCACCAGCCAAGAGGCGCTCACGAACACTGAAGCTTTCTTT.